This is a list of T cell receptor beta chains from one sample in a study of blood T cells in healthy people across ages. TCRdb independently ran MiXCR on the 5' RACE reads; one entry per CDR3 protein. The data contain roughly 1,800,000 distinct CDR3 sequences, around 48% of them singletons. The sequencing sample was made of blood. All receptors come from a woman aged 40-49 years in good health. CDR3s include the opening cysteine and the closing phenylalanine or tryptophan. A D gene is named only where the DNA matches it firmly. Only some rows state a clone size, as once, few, many or a class for expanded clones.

size: once; D: TRBD1; V: TRBV29-1; J: TRBJ2-7; DNA: TGCAGCGTTGGAAACCGGGACAGGGGAGATAAGTACTTC; CDR3: CSVGNRDRGDKYF
size: .; D: TRBD2; V: TRBV9; J: TRBJ2-3; DNA: TGTGCCAGCAGCGAGGGGACTAGCGGGAGGCTGAAAGATACGCAGTATTTT; CDR3: CASSEGTSGRLKDTQYF
size: .; D: TRBD1; V: TRBV4-3; J: TRBJ2-7; DNA: TGCGCCAGCAGCCAAGATCAAGTCGGACAGGCCGCCTACGAGCAGTACTTC; CDR3: CASSQDQVGQAAYEQYF
size: few; D: TRBD2; V: TRBV5-5; J: TRBJ2-5; DNA: TGTGCCAGCAGCCCCAGGGACTACACGGAGACCCAGTACTTC; CDR3: CASSPRDYTETQYF
size: .; D: TRBD2; V: TRBV5-1; J: TRBJ2-1; DNA: TGCGCCAGCAGGTATATAGCGGGGGGCTCTTACAATGAGCAGTTCTTC; CDR3: CASRYIAGGSYNEQFF
size: .; D: .; V: TRBV6-4; J: TRBJ2-1; DNA: TGTGCCAGCAGTGACTCTCCTGGCAATGAGCAGTTCTTC; CDR3: CASSDSPGNEQFF
size: .; D: .; V: TRBV6-2/TRBV6-3; J: TRBJ2-1; DNA: TGTGCCAGCGGGACCTGGATCAATGAGCAGTTCTTC; CDR3: CASGTWINEQFF
size: .; D: TRBD1; V: TRBV9; J: TRBJ1-1; DNA: TGTGCCAGCAGCGTAGGGACAGGTATTCGGAGCACTGAAGCTTTCTTT; CDR3: CASSVGTGIRSTEAFF
size: .; D: .; V: TRBV25-1; J: TRBJ1-2; DNA: TGTGCCAGCAGTGAATATGATTTGGCCGGCTACACCTTC; CDR3: CASSEYDLAGYTF
size: .; D: .; V: TRBV20-1; J: TRBJ1-2; DNA: TGCAGTGCTAGTTTCTTCGTTCTTGGCTACACCTTC; CDR3: CSASFFVLGYTF
size: few; D: TRBD1; V: TRBV5-5; J: TRBJ2-7; DNA: TGTGCCAGCAGACTGGCCGGGACAGGGTCCTACGAGCAGTACTTC; CDR3: CASRLAGTGSYEQYF
size: .; D: .; V: TRBV28; J: TRBJ2-5; DNA: TGTGCCAGCAGCCTCTCGGGGAAACTGCAGTACTTC; CDR3: CASSLSGKLQYF
size: few; D: .; V: TRBV11-2; J: TRBJ2-7; DNA: TGTGCCAGCAGCTTAGACAAAGTGGGGGAGCAGTACTTC; CDR3: CASSLDKVGEQYF
size: .; D: .; V: TRBV6-1; J: TRBJ2-4; DNA: TGTGCCAGCAGGGAAGAAAACATTCAGTACTTC; CDR3: CASREENIQYF
size: few; D: .; V: TRBV18; J: TRBJ2-7; DNA: TGTGCCAGCTCACCTCATACCCGGGAGTACTTC; CDR3: CASSPHTREYF
size: few; D: TRBD2; V: TRBV7-2; J: TRBJ2-5; DNA: TGTGCCAGCAGCTTAGTCCCTAGCGGGGGCACCCAAGAGACCCAGTACTTC; CDR3: CASSLVPSGGTQETQYF
size: .; D: .; V: TRBV27; J: TRBJ1-1; DNA: TGTGCCAGCAGTTTAGGTGGGCCCACTGAAGCTTTCTTT; CDR3: CASSLGGPTEAFF
size: .; D: .; V: TRBV10-3; J: TRBJ2-7; DNA: TGTACCATCAGTGAAGCGGGACAGTCCTACGAGCAGTACTTC; CDR3: CTISEAGQSYEQYF
size: .; D: .; V: TRBV12-3/TRBV12-4; J: TRBJ1-4; DNA: TGTGCCAGCTCCCCCGGGGGACCCATAGAAAAACTGTTTTTT; CDR3: CASSPGGPIEKLFF
size: .; D: TRBD2; V: TRBV28; J: TRBJ2-7; DNA: TGTGTCAGCAGTTTACTAGCGGGGGTTCTCTACGAGCAGTACTTC; CDR3: CVSSLLAGVLYEQYF
size: once; D: TRBD1; V: TRBV12-3/TRBV12-4; J: TRBJ1-1; DNA: TGTGCCAGCAGTTTATTGGGGACAGGGATGAACACTGAAGCTTTCTTT; CDR3: CASSLLGTGMNTEAFF
size: .; D: .; V: TRBV7-2; J: TRBJ2-5; DNA: TGTGCCAGCAGCCCCGCGCGGAAAGAGACCCAGTACTTC; CDR3: CASSPARKETQYF
size: .; D: TRBD1; V: TRBV4-3; J: TRBJ1-2; DNA: TGCGCCAGCAGCCAAGATCTAGGGGGCGTCGACTACACCTTC; CDR3: CASSQDLGGVDYTF
size: .; D: TRBD2; V: TRBV7-8; J: TRBJ2-3; DNA: TGTGCCAGCAGCTTAGAGCGGGGGCGCCGGGACACAGATACGCAGTATTTT; CDR3: CASSLERGRRDTDTQYF
size: .; D: .; V: TRBV28; J: TRBJ2-7; DNA: TGTGCCAGCAGAAGTGGGGGTCAAATCTACGAGCAGTACTTC; CDR3: CASRSGGQIYEQYF
size: .; D: .; V: TRBV7-8; J: TRBJ1-2; DNA: TGTGCCAGCAGCTTAGGTGGGCACTCGGGCTATGGCTACACCTTC; CDR3: CASSLGGHSGYGYTF
size: .; D: TRBD1; V: TRBV9; J: TRBJ2-5; DNA: TGTGCCAGCAGCGTCATTTCGGGACAGGGTGGAGAGACCCAGTACTTC; CDR3: CASSVISGQGGETQYF
size: few; D: TRBD1; V: TRBV20-1; J: TRBJ2-7; DNA: TGCAGTGCCAGAACCGGGACAGGGGCTTCCTACGAGCAGTACTTC; CDR3: CSARTGTGASYEQYF
size: many; D: TRBD1; V: TRBV4-3; J: TRBJ2-7; DNA: TGCGCCAGCAGCCAAGATGCGGGACAGGGGGCGTCCGAGCAGTACTTC; CDR3: CASSQDAGQGASEQYF
size: .; D: .; V: TRBV7-2; J: TRBJ2-1; DNA: TGTGCCAGCAGCCATTTAGGGGGGGTCGGGAATGAGCAGTTCTTC; CDR3: CASSHLGGVGNEQFF
size: .; D: .; V: TRBV3-1; J: TRBJ2-1; DNA: TGTGCCAGCAGCCAACAGAGCACCTACAATGAGCAGTTCTTC; CDR3: CASSQQSTYNEQFF
size: once; D: TRBD2; V: TRBV5-1; J: TRBJ2-3; DNA: TGCGCCAGCAGCCCCGGGACTAGCTCTAACACAGATACGCAGTATTTT; CDR3: CASSPGTSSNTDTQYF
size: .; D: TRBD1; V: TRBV10-3; J: TRBJ1-4; DNA: TGTGCCATCAGAGGGGACAGGGATCATGAAAAACTGTTTTTT; CDR3: CAIRGDRDHEKLFF
size: .; D: .; V: TRBV29-1; J: TRBJ2-4; DNA: TGCAGCGTTGAAGGAGGAAAGGGACTAGCCAAAAACATTCAGTACTTC; CDR3: CSVEGGKGLAKNIQYF
size: few; D: .; V: TRBV6-5; J: TRBJ2-7; DNA: TGTGCCAGCAGCTACTCGCGGGGCCCCCACGAGCAGTACTTC; CDR3: CASSYSRGPHEQYF
size: .; D: TRBD1; V: TRBV6-5; J: TRBJ2-1; DNA: TGTGCCAGCAGTTACTCGGGACAGGTTATTAGTGAGCAGTTCTTC; CDR3: CASSYSGQVISEQFF
size: once; D: .; V: TRBV28; J: TRBJ1-4; DNA: TGTGCCAGCGGCCTAACAGGTTGGGAAAAACTGTTTTTT; CDR3: CASGLTGWEKLFF
size: .; D: TRBD2; V: TRBV5-1; J: TRBJ2-1; DNA: TGCGCCAGCAGCTTGGCGGGAGCGGGGCGCTCCTACAATGAGCAGTTCTTC; CDR3: CASSLAGAGRSYNEQFF
size: .; D: TRBD1; V: TRBV27; J: TRBJ2-1; DNA: TGTGCCAGCACACACTCTTCCGGGACAGGGGTTTACAATGAGCAGTTCTTC; CDR3: CASTHSSGTGVYNEQFF
size: few; D: .; V: TRBV20-1; J: TRBJ2-7; DNA: TGCAGTGCTAGAACCCCCGGGACACCTTACGAGCAGTACTTC; CDR3: CSARTPGTPYEQYF
size: .; D: .; V: TRBV10-3; J: TRBJ2-1; DNA: TGTGCCATCAGTGGCTCGAGGGGGGGCGCCGGTGGTTCTGAGCAGTTCTTC; CDR3: CAISGSRGGAGGSEQFF
size: once; D: .; V: TRBV21-1; J: TRBJ2-4; DNA: TGTGCCAGCATTAGGGTAGCCAAAAACATTCAGTACTTC; CDR3: CASIRVAKNIQYF
size: .; D: TRBD2; V: TRBV27; J: TRBJ2-3; DNA: TGTGCCAGCAGTCATACTAGCGGGGCATGGTTCGATACGCAGTATTTT; CDR3: CASSHTSGAWFDTQYF
size: once; D: .; V: TRBV15; J: TRBJ2-7; DNA: TGTGCCACCAGCAGTGTCGCCGGTAGGCACTACGAGCAGTACTTC; CDR3: CATSSVAGRHYEQYF
size: .; D: .; V: TRBV7-2; J: TRBJ1-2; DNA: TGTGCCAGCAGCCACCTGGACGGTTCGTATGGCTACACCTTC; CDR3: CASSHLDGSYGYTF
size: once; D: TRBD1; V: TRBV28; J: TRBJ1-2; DNA: TGTGCCAGCAGGGGAGGGGACAGGGGCAGCTATGGCTACACCTTC; CDR3: CASRGGDRGSYGYTF
size: few; D: .; V: TRBV5-1; J: TRBJ2-7; DNA: TGCGCCAGCAGCTTGTCAGGGGTAAACAACGAGCAGTACTTC; CDR3: CASSLSGVNNEQYF
size: few; D: .; V: TRBV27; J: TRBJ2-1; DNA: TGTGCCAGCCGACCTGAGGGTTACAATGAGCAGTTCTTC; CDR3: CASRPEGYNEQFF
size: .; D: .; V: TRBV6-1; J: TRBJ2-1; DNA: TGTGCCAGCAGTGCCACACCGGGGGCCCTTCAGGTGGGGCAGTTCTTC; CDR3: CASSATPGALQVGQFF
size: .; D: TRBD2; V: TRBV28; J: TRBJ2-1; DNA: TGTGCCGGCAATCCGGCGGGGGACAATGAGCAGTTCTTC; CDR3: CAGNPAGDNEQFF
size: few; D: .; V: TRBV6-2/TRBV6-3; J: TRBJ2-7; DNA: TGTGCCAGCAGTCCATACACGGGACGGGACACCTACGAGCAGTACTTC; CDR3: CASSPYTGRDTYEQYF
size: .; D: .; V: TRBV20-1; J: TRBJ1-4; DNA: TGCAGTGCTAGGTCGGCAGACCAAAATGAAAAACTGTTTTTT; CDR3: CSARSADQNEKLFF